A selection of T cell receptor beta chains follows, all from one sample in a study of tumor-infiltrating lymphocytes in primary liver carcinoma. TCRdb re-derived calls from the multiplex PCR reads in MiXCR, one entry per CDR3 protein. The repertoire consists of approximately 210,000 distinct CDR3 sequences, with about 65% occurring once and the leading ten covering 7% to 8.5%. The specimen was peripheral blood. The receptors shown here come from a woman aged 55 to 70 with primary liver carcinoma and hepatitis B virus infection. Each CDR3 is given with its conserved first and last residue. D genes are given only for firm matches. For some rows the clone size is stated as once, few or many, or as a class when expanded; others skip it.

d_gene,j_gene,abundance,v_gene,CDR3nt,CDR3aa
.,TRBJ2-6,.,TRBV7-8,TGTGCCAGCAACTTAGGCCGAGGAGGGGCGAGCTCTGGGGCCAACGTCCTGACTTTC,CASNLGRGGASSGANVLTF
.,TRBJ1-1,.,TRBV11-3,TGTGCCACCAGCCCCTGGGCTGGGGACACTGAAGCTTTCTTT,CATSPWAGDTEAFF
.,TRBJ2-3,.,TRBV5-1,TGCGCCAGCAGCCCACAGGCCCCGGCGAGCACAGATACGCAGTATTTT,CASSPQAPASTDTQYF
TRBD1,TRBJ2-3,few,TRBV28,TGTGCCAGCAGTTTATTGGGTCGGGACAGCCCGAGGGATACGCAGTATTTT,CASSLLGRDSPRDTQYF
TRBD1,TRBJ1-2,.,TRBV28,TGTGCCAGCAGCCATGAGGGCAGGGGGTACCTATTTGGCTACACCTTT,CASSHEGRGYLFGYTF
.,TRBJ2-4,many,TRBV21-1,TGTGCCAGCAGCAAACCAGTTCTAGCCAAAAACATTCAGTACTTC,CASSKPVLAKNIQYF
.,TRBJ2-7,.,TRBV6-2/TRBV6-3,TGTGCCAGCAATTCAGGGGGGAGAACAAACTACGAGCAGTACTTC,CASNSGGRTNYEQYF
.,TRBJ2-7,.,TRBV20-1,TGCAGTGCTAGAGATCTTGGGGCCTACGAGCAGTACTTC,CSARDLGAYEQYF
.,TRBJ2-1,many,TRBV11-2,TGTGCCAGCAGCTTAGGGGGTGGGAGCTCCTACAATGAGCAGTTCTTC,CASSLGGGSSYNEQFF
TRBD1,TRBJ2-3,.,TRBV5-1,TGCGCCAGCAGCCCGGGACAGGGGACAGTCGAAGGAGGTACGCAGTATTTT,CASSPGQGTVEGGTQYF
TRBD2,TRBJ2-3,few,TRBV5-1,TGCGCCAGCAGCTTCGGACTAGCGGGATCTGTCGCGCAGTATTTT,CASSFGLAGSVAQYF
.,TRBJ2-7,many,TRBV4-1,TGCGCCAGCAGCCAAGAGAGGGGGAGTCCCTACGAGCAGTACTTC,CASSQERGSPYEQYF
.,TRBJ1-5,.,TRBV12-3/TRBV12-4,TGTGCCAGCAGTCTAGTAGGAAGTCAGCCCCAGCATTTT,CASSLVGSQPQHF
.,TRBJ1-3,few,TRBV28,TGTGCCAGCAGTTTATACCCCTCGTTCATCCACTCTGGAAACACCATATATTTT,CASSLYPSFIHSGNTIYF
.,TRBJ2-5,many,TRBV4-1,TGCGCCAGCAGCCCAGAGACTAGTGGATCAGAGACCCAGTACTTC,CASSPETSGSETQYF
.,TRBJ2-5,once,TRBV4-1,TGCGCCAGCAGCCAAGATTGGGGAGCTCACCAAGAGACCCAGTACTTC,CASSQDWGAHQETQYF
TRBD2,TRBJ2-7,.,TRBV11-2,TGTGCCGACAGCCCGGTGGGAGGGTTGGGCGAGCAGTACTTC,CADSPVGGLGEQYF
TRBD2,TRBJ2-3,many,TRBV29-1,TGCAGCGTCCGAGGACTAGCGGTTAGCACAGATACGCAGTATTTT,CSVRGLAVSTDTQYF
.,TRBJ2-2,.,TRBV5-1,TGCGCCAGCAGCTCTGACCTAGGGGTGAACACCGGGGAGCTGTTTTTT,CASSSDLGVNTGELFF
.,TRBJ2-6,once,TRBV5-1,TGCGCCAGCAGCTTAAGATATACAATGTTCGGAGGGGCCAACGTCCTGACTTTC,CASSLRYTMFGGANVLTF
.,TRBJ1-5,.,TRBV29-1,TGCAGCGTGGCATTGAGGGCAGATACGCAGCATTTT,CSVALRADTQHF
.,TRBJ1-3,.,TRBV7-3,TGTGCCAGCAGACAATCCAATCCCAGGGGTTGCGGAAACACCATATATTTT,CASRQSNPRGCGNTIYF
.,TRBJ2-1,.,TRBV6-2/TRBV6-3,TGTGCCAGCAGTTACAGGGGGAGTGGGAGGGCCTCGGGTGAGCAGTTCTTC,CASSYRGSGRASGEQFF
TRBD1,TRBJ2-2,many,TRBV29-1,TGCAGCGTGATCCAAACCGGGACAGAGAACACCGGGGAGCTGTTTTTT,CSVIQTGTENTGELFF
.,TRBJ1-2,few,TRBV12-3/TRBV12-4,TGTGCCAGCAGTTTATCTTCGAACCCCACCAACGACTATGGCTACACCTTC,CASSLSSNPTNDYGYTF
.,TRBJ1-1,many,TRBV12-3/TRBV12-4,TGTGCCAGCAGGATGCAAGGACACACTGAAGCTTTCTTT,CASRMQGHTEAFF
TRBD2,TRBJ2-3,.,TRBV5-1,TGCGCCAGCAGCTTGCAGACTAGCGGGAGCGCAGATACGCAGTATTTT,CASSLQTSGSADTQYF
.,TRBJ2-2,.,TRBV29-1,TGCAGCGTTGAATCTACTAGTTCCAGGGAGTTGTTTTTT,CSVESTSSRELFF
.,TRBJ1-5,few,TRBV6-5,TGTGCCAGCAGTTACTCGAGTCAGGGGAATCAGCCCCAGCATTTT,CASSYSSQGNQPQHF
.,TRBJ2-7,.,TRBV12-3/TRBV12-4,TGTGCCAGCAGTTCCCCGGGGTCCCTCCGGGAGCAGTACTTC,CASSSPGSLREQYF
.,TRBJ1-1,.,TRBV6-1,TGTGCCAGCAGCAGGGTCTGGGACACTGAAGCTTTCTTT,CASSRVWDTEAFF
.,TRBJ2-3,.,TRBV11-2,TGTGCCAGCAGCCTACGACGGGGGATTACGCAGTATTTT,CASSLRRGITQYF
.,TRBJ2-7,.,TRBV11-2,TGTGCCAGCAGCTTAGCAGACCAACAGTACTTC,CASSLADQQYF
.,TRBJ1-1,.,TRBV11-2,TGTGCCTGCAGCTTTGAACAGACCACTGAAGCTTTCTTT,CACSFEQTTEAFF
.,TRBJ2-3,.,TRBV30,TGTGCCTGGACACGGAGTCGGACAGTTTATAGCACAGATACGCAGTATTTT,CAWTRSRTVYSTDTQYF
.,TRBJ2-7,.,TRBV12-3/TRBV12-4,TGTGCCAGCACTTTCGGTCAGGGGCATTCCTACGAGCAGTACTTC,CASTFGQGHSYEQYF